These T cell receptor beta chains were read from a single sample in a study of vaccination effects on CD4 cells after COVID-19. The repertoire was sequenced with immunoSEQ multiplex PCR; TCRdb's copy has only in-frame clones and lacks some. The sample records some 60,000 clones, around 77% being singletons. These TCRs are of unknown antigen specificity. The sample in question was CD4+ T cells from PBMCs cultured with HCoV-NL63 spike peptides, obtained before COVID-19 vaccination. Receptors originate from a human donor who received a COVID-19 vaccine. The CDR3 runs from the conserved cysteine through the conserved F or W. The D gene is left open where the match is weak. Expanded clones get a size class; other rows say once, few or many, or leave the size out.

TRBV5-6,TRBJ1-4,.,once,CASSLVGEPLEKLFF,TGTGCCAGCAGCTTGGTCGGGGAGCCTCTTGAAAAACTGTTTTTT
TRBV5-1,TRBJ2-1,.,.,CASSLDRPYNEQFF,TGCGCCAGCAGCTTGGATCGTCCCTACAATGAGCAGTTCTTC
TRBV5-5,TRBJ1-6,TRBD1,.,CASSRRTGDNSPLHF,TGTGCCAGCAGCCGACGGACAGGGGATAATTCACCCCTCCACTTT
TRBV6-5,TRBJ2-3,.,.,CASSLQGGGTDTQYF,TGTGCCAGCAGTCTCCAGGGAGGTGGCACAGATACGCAGTATTTT
TRBV9,TRBJ1-2,.,.,CASSGGSLGNYGYTF,TGTGCCAGCAGTGGGGGAAGCTTAGGTAACTATGGCTACACCTTC
TRBV18,TRBJ2-1,TRBD2,.,CASSPLPAGGYNEQFF,TGTGCCAGCTCACCACTTCCAGCGGGGGGATACAATGAGCAGTTCTTC
TRBV10-1,TRBJ2-2,.,.,CASTNTNTGELFF,TGCGCCAGCACCAATACGAACACCGGGGAGCTGTTTTTT
TRBV28,TRBJ1-1,.,.,CASKIGIITEAFF,TGTGCCAGCAAAATAGGGATTATCACTGAAGCTTTCTTT
TRBV29-1,TRBJ2-2,TRBD1,.,CSVPGQGNTGELFF,TGCAGCGTTCCCGGACAGGGAAACACCGGGGAGCTGTTTTTT
TRBV25-1,TRBJ1-2,.,.,CASRPGTGTFSNYGYTF,TGTGCCAGCAGACCCGGGACCGGGACCTTCTCTAACTATGGCTACACCTTC